In this sample, the clone carrying this T cell receptor (beta chain) turned up once. Its specificity is unknown. A much larger clonotype is one base distant, so this may be a read error. Lacking the conserved final phenylalanine or tryptophan, this CDR3 likely reflects a read error. The record originates from a study of molecular identifiers for immune sequencing clone quantification. Points from the study as a whole: Amid some 1 million naive cells, spiked Jurkat TCR RNA from one cell was reportedly still detectable.

RNA fractions of 10%, 30% or 50% and about 19,000 to 1,000,000 sorted cells were the source of naive CD8 libraries. The CDR3 has 12 residues. V lost 3 bases and J lost 6, with 11 bases in between. CDR1 is GTSNPN and CDR2 is SVGIG in the germline V gene (reference sequence). Preparation methods for the bulk TCR libraries were those previously described, with listed TCR primers. A single record per CDR3 protein comes from TCRdb applying MiXCR to the PCR reads. The table shows about half a million distinct CDR3 sequences, with roughly a fifth occurring only once. The gene calls are TRBV30 and TRBJ1-1; TRBD1 might be the D (5 bases). The sample was naive CD8+ T cells from blood, with Jurkat cell RNA spiked in. Described subset: FACS-sorted CD8+CD4-CCR7+CD45RA+ naive T cells. The clonotype was recovered from a human donor in good health. Some libraries in this study had Jurkat cell RNA spiked in. CDR3 sequence (DNA): TGTGCCTGGAGGAGGGGTTATTCTGAAGCTTTCTCT. Translating gives CAWRRGYSEAFS.